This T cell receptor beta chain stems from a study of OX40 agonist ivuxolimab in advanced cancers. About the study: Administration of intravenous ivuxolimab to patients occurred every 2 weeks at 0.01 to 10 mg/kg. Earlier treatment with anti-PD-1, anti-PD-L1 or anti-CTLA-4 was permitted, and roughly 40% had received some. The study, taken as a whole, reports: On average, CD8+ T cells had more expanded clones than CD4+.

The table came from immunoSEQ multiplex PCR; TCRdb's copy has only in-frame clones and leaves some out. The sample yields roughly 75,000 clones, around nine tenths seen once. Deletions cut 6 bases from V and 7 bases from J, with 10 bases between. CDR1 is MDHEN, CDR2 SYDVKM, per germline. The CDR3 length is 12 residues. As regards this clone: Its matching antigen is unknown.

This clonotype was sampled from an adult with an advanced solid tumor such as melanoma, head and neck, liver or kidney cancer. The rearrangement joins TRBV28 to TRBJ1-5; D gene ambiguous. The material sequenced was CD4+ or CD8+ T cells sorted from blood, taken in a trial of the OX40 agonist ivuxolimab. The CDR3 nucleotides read TGTGCCAGCAGCCGAGGTTCACAGCCCCAGCATTTT. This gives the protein CASSRGSQPQHF.